This paragraph covers one TCR beta chain sequence. The data originate from a study of CD8 T cells in Susac syndrome. Germline V lookup: CDR1 SQVTM, CDR2 ANQGSEA. CDR3 length: 13 amino acids. With 7 bases clipped from V and 2 bases from J, the junction kept 6 bases outside the gene matches. The authors reverse transcribed roughly 0.5 to 1 ug RNA with random hexamers. The amplification used immunoSEQ multiplex PCR on TCR beta CDR3; it spanned 54 Vbeta and 13 Jbeta. TCRdb independently ran MiXCR on the immunoSEQ multiplex PCR reads; one entry per CDR3 protein. The sample holds about 210,000 distinct CDR3 sequences, around 96% seen once.

The chain carries TRBV29-1 and TRBJ2-3; 7 bases map to TRBD1. The specimen sequenced was CD4+ T cells from PBMCs. This TCR was sampled from a human donor with multiple sclerosis. CDR3 sequence (DNA): TGCAGCGCCCCGACAGGGCACACAGATACGCAGTATTTT. Amino acids: CSAPTGHTDTQYF.